The entry below gives a single T cell receptor (beta chain) sequence along with its context. TCRdb reprocessed the 5' RACE reads with MiXCR, giving one entry per CDR3 protein. The sample carries some 54,000 distinct CDR3 sequences, roughly 15% recorded once. Germline V gene lookup returns CDR1 DFQATT and CDR2 SNEGSKA (reference sequence). The CDR3 totals 15 residues. The V gene lost 0 bases and the J gene lost 4 bases, with 15 bases spanning the gap. V and J are TRBV20-1 and TRBJ2-5; tentatively, D is TRBD2 (5 bases). Sequencing input: naive CD4+ T cells sorted from blood. The subset is: naive CD4+ T cells, CD4+CD45RA+CD25-. The clonotype comes from a female donor with breast cancer. DNA of the CDR3: TGCAGTGCTAGAGAGCCCGTGGGCGGAGGAGAGACCCAGTACTTC. Its protein is CSAREPVGGGETQYF.